Included here is one T cell receptor beta chain sequence, with context. Trimming stripped 1 base from V and 2 bases from J, with 9 bases between. The CDR3 loop spans 15 amino acids. Germline V gives CDR1 PRHDT, CDR2 FYEKMQ (reference sequence). This sample was taken from a study of identical twins. Unique molecular identifiers were in the cDNA, with template-switch universal primer binding. Via MiXCR, TCRdb re-called the 5' RACE reads, giving one row per CDR3 protein. The sample consists of 1.5 million to 2 million distinct CDR3 sequences, about 32% of them appearing once. The chain carries TRBV13 and TRBJ2-4; D is unresolved. Sequencing used cord blood. This TCR was recovered from a newborn girl in good health. Written as DNA, the CDR3 is TGTGCCAGCAGCTTAGCCCCAACTACCAAAAACATTCAGTACTTC. As protein: CASSLAPTTKNIQYF.